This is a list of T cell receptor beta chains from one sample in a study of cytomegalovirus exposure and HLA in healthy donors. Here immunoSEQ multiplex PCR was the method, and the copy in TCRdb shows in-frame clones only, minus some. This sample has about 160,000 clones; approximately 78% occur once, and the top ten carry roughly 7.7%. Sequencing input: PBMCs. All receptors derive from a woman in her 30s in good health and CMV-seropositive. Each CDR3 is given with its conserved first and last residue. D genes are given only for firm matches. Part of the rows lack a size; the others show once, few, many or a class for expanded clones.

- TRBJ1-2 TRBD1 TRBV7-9 TGTGCCAGCAGCTTAGGACAGGGAGTCGATGGCTACACCTTC CASSLGQGVDGYTF
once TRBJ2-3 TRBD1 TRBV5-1 TGCGCCAGCAGGATGGGGACAGAGACAGATACGCAGTATTTT CASRMGTETDTQYF
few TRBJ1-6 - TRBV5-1 TGCGCCAGCAGCTTGGCCGGGGTAGGATATAATTCACCCCTCCACTTT CASSLAGVGYNSPLHF
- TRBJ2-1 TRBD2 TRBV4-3 TGCGCCAGCAGCCAAGACCGCCTAACTAGCGGGGGGGCAGATGAGCAGTTCTTC CASSQDRLTSGGADEQFF
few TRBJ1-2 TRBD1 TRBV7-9 TGTGCCAGCAGCTTGATCGGGACAGGTGATGGCTACACCTTC CASSLIGTGDGYTF
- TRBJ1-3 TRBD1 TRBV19 TGTCCCAAGTACCCAGGGGGCTCTAGGTCTGGAAACACCATATATTTT CPKYPGGSRSGNTIYF
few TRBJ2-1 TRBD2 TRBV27 TGTGCCAGCGGACTACCGGGACTAGCCTACAATGAGCAGTTCTTC CASGLPGLAYNEQFF
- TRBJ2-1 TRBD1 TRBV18 TGTGCCAGCTCCTTTGGGACAGGGTTCAATGAGCAGTTCTTC CASSFGTGFNEQFF
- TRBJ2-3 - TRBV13 TGTGCCAGCAGCTTAGGGCAGGGCACAGATACGCAGTATTTT CASSLGQGTDTQYF
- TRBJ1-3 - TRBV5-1 TGCGCCAGCAGCTCCGGGACTTTAGACCACTCTGGAAACACCATATATTTT CASSSGTLDHSGNTIYF
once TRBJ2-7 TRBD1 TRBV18 TGTGCCAGCTCACCCCCGGGACAGCCCTACGAGCAGTACTTC CASSPPGQPYEQYF